Following are 17 T cell receptor beta chains from one sample sequenced in a study of Ad26.COV2.S vaccination and SARS-CoV-2 variants. Treatment defined: about 20 received Ad26.COV2.S at low or high dose, single or two shots; about 5 received placebo; per-sample allocation not given. Day 63 after the first vaccine or placebo injection was the time point for sampling. Some clones are missing from TCRdb's copy, which holds only in-frame ones; the method was immunoSEQ multiplex PCR. The top ten hold about 2.5% of the sample, which has roughly 500,000 clones, about 88% seen once. This specimen was peripheral blood, taken in a trial of Ad26.COV2.S vaccine versus placebo. The receptor set was obtained from a person between 18 and 65 years old who received the Ad26.COV2.S COVID-19 vaccine or a placebo.

This clone was recorded a few times. The conserved phenylalanine or tryptophan normally closing the CDR3 is absent here, so this likely arose from a read error. Because the CDR3's place on the DNA is in doubt, the DNA is left out and the CDR3 is given as listed by TCRdb. The chain joins TRBV7-2 to TRBJ2-7; the DNA was not used to check the table's D call, TRBD1. Looked up from germline, CDR1 is SGHTA and CDR2 is FQGNSA. The CDR3 has 13 amino acids, counting both end residues. The CDR3 sequence: CASSLRTATRSFL.

This clone has just a few counts. V gene TRBV11-3 combines with J gene TRBJ2-7; weak D call: TRBD2 (5 bases). From germline, CDR1 is SGHNT and CDR2 YENEEA. CDR3 length: 14 amino acids. Trimming shortened V by 5 bases and J by 0 bases, and 11 bases separated the two germline ends. The CDR3 DNA reads as TGTGCCAGCAGCCGGACTCTTACCTCCTACGAGCAGTACGTC. As protein: CASSRTLTSYEQYV.

Concerning this clone: The sample contains more than one DNA sequence encoding this CDR3. The gene calls are TRBV5-1 and TRBJ1-2; D ambiguous. Germline CDR1 SGHRS, CDR2 YFSETQ. Trimming removed 0 bases at V and 4 bases at J, with 10 bases between. This CDR3 is 14 amino acids long. This CDR3 is CASSLGGQIYGYTF. Here the CDR3 DNA reads TGCGCCAGCAGCTTGGGTGGGCAGATCTATGGCTACACCTTC.

The rearrangement joins TRBV4-3 to TRBJ2-1, with no clear D. The CDR3 totals 15 residues. CDR1 LGHNA and CDR2 YSLEER come from the germline V gene. Trimming pared 1 base from V and 4 bases from J, leaving 11 bases between. The CDR3 here is CASSQAFSRYNEQFF. CDR3 sequence (DNA): TGCGCCAGCAGCCAAGCGTTTTCTAGATACAATGAGCAGTTCTTC.

V gene TRBV7-6 combines with J gene TRBJ2-5; D not certain. V was trimmed by 1 base and J by 5 bases, leaving 5 bases between them. CDR3 size: 12 residues. Germline V gene lookup returns CDR1 SGHVS and CDR2 FNYEAQ. CDR3 sequence reads: CASSLGFETQYF. As DNA, the CDR3 is TGTGCCAGCAGCTTAGGGTTCGAGACCCAGTACTTC. The complete variable domain, with remaining parts taken from reference TRBV7-6 and TRBJ2-5, reads GAGVSQSPRYKVTKRGQDVALRCDPISGHVSLYWYRQALGQGPEFLTYFNYEAQQDKSGLPNDRFSAERPEGSISTLTIQRTEQRDSAMYRCASSLGFETQYFGPGTRLLVL.

This chain connects TRBV9 to TRBJ2-7, with TRBD2 matching over 8 bases. The J segment lost 5 bases and the V segment lost 1 base, leaving 5 bases of the junction unmatched. CDR1 and CDR2 (germline): SGDLS, YYNGEE. The length of the CDR3 is 14 residues. For the CDR3, the DNA is TGTGCCAGCAGCGTACTCGGGACTAGTGACGAGCAGTACTTC. Protein: CASSVLGTSDEQYF.

The chain is built from TRBV7-8 and TRBJ1-6; D gene ambiguous. CDR3 length: 13 amino acids. Trimming took off 3 bases at V and 7 bases at J, with 7 bases between the two ends. The V gene's germline CDR1 is SGHVS and CDR2 FQNEAQ. CDR3 coding DNA: TGTGCCAGCAGCTTTTTTCGAAATTCACCCCTCCACTTT. Its protein product is CASSFFRNSPLHF. Drawing the rest from reference TRBV7-8 and TRBJ1-6, the complete variable domain is GAGVSQSPRYKVAKRGQDVALRCDPISGHVSLFWYQQALGQGPEFLTYFQNEAQLDKSGLPSDRFFAERPEGSVSTLKIQRTQQEDSAVYLCASSFFRNSPLHFGNGTRLTVT.

The chain carries TRBV10-3 and TRBJ1-4; TRBD1 is a possible D gene (5 bases). The CDR3 has 14 residues. V was cut by 0 bases and J by 8 bases, with 10 bases left in between. Germline CDR1 is ENHRY and CDR2 is SYGVKD. The CDR3 DNA follows: TGTGCCATCAGTGAGTCGGGGCTGGAAGAAAAACTGTTTTTT. It encodes CAISESGLEEKLFF.

This chain connects TRBV4-3 to TRBJ1-1; D is perhaps TRBD1 (6 bases). The V gene lost 0 bases and the J gene lost 1 base, with 12 bases spanning the gap. The CDR3 spans 16 residues. Germline V gives CDR1 LGHNA, CDR2 YSLEER. In DNA, the CDR3 is TGCGCCAGCAGCCAAGAAGGCGGACAGACGAACACTGAAGCTTTCTTT. Translated, it gives CASSQEGGQTNTEAFF.

This clone has more than one count but fewer than ten. V is TRBV30 and J is TRBJ1-1, with D hard to call. With 1 base removed from V and 0 bases from J, the gap between germline ends came to 12 bases. This CDR3 spans 15 amino acids. Germline-derived CDR1 and CDR2 are GTSNPN and SVGIG (reference sequence). The CDR3 reads CAWSDETEMNTEAFF. DNA for the CDR3: TGTGCCTGGAGTGACGAGACTGAGATGAACACTGAAGCTTTCTTT.

The gene calls are TRBV15 and TRBJ2-1; possible D gene TRBD2, 5 bases. The CDR3 extends over 15 amino acids. Trimming removed 7 bases from V and 0 bases from J, with 13 bases in between. The germline V gene encodes CDR1 LNHNV and CDR2 YYDKDF (reference sequence). The CDR3 spells CATKPGSGSYNEQFF. CDR3 bases: TGTGCCACCAAACCCGGAAGCGGCTCCTACAATGAGCAGTTCTTC.

The chain combines TRBV5-4 with TRBJ2-5, with D uncertain. The length of the CDR3 is 16 residues. Trimming took 6 bases from V and 1 from J, leaving 19 bases between them. CDR1 and CDR2 (germline): SGHNT, YYREEE (reference sequence). The CDR3 coding sequence is TGTGCCAGCAACCCAAAGCCCCTGAGCAGCCAAGAGACCCAGTACTTC. It translates to CASNPKPLSSQETQYF.

The chain couples TRBV5-1 to TRBJ1-4, with unresolved D. Trimming left V 5 bases short and J 0 bases short, with 8 bases between. CDR1 is SGHRS and CDR2 is YFSETQ in the germline V gene. CDR3 length: 14 residues. The CDR3 nucleotides read TGCGCCAGCAGAGGGATTACAACTAATGAAAAACTGTTTTTT. This encodes CASRGITTNEKLFF.

V and J are TRBV6-5 and TRBJ1-2; D gene ambiguous. The CDR3 contains 14 residues. Per the germline V gene, CDR1 is MNHEY and CDR2 is SVGAGI. The V end lost 0 bases, the J end lost 6 bases, and 11 bases lay between the germline ends. CDR3 coding DNA: TGTGCCAGCAGTTACTCGATCCGGGTCGATGGCTACACCTTC. This translates into CASSYSIRVDGYTF.

Note on this clone: The sample holds other DNA sequences that translate to the same CDR3. The gene calls are TRBV5-1 and TRBJ1-4; 7 bases align to TRBD1. CDR1 and CDR2 (germline): SGHRS, YFSETQ. CDR3 length: 14 amino acids. J was trimmed by 4 bases and V by 3 bases; bases with no gene match: 3. The CDR3 coding sequence is TGCGCCAGCAGCTCCGGGACAGTTAATGAAAAACTGTTTTTT. This codes for CASSSGTVNEKLFF.

The rearrangement uses TRBV18 and TRBJ2-2, with D tentatively TRBD2 (6 bases). Deletions cut 1 base from V and 1 base from J, with 13 bases between. CDR1 and CDR2 from the germline V gene are KGHSH and LQKENI. This CDR3 contains 17 residues. The CDR3 here is CASSPRRGAGNTGELFF. The CDR3 coding sequence is TGTGCCAGCTCACCACGGCGGGGCGCGGGGAACACCGGGGAGCTGTTTTTT.

This clone was detected once. The chain couples TRBV3-1 (or the pseudogene TRBV3-2) to TRBJ2-5; perhaps D is TRBD1 or TRBD2 (6 bases each). Trimming removed 1 base from V and 6 bases from J, with 21 bases in between. This CDR3 is 17 amino acids long. CDR1 is LGHDT and CDR2 is YNNKEL in the germline V gene (reference sequence). CDR3 sequence (DNA): TGTGCCAGCAGCCAAGGTGGGACGGGGGCCATCCTTAAGACCCAGTACTTC. The encoded protein is CASSQGGTGAILKTQYF.